This TCR beta chain was identified in a study of T cell responses to AZD1222 COVID-19 vaccine. Whole-study findings and limits: An increase in Spike-specific TCR breadth and depth was observed after two AZD1222 doses. It was only after the peak T cell response that any repertoires were sampled.

Trimming removed 3 bases from V and 5 bases from J; junction bases left unmatched: 3. Germline V gives CDR1 KGHDR, CDR2 SFDVKD. The length of the CDR3 is 16 residues. TCRdb's table, derived via immunoSEQ multiplex PCR, lists solely in-frame clones and lacks some. The top ten hold approximately 26% of the sample, which has some 40,000 clones, 88% seen once. About this clone: Antigen unknown.

Sequenced material: peripheral blood, taken 28 days after the second dose of the MenACWY control vaccine. The chain couples TRBV24-1 to TRBJ2-2, with 12 bases that match TRBD2. The sequence was collected from an adult who received the MenACWY meningococcal vaccine as a control. As DNA, the CDR3 is TGTGCCACCAGTGATATGACTAGCGGGAGAACCGGGGAGCTGTTTTTT. This gives the protein CATSDMTSGRTGELFF.